Shown below are 2 T cell receptor beta chains from a single sample sequenced in a study of T cells in Graves' hyperthyroidism and ophthalmopathy. Authors of the study amplified TCR beta CDR3 regions from RNA transcripts. Primed by the HTBI set, a first-round RT-PCR was run on the TCR CDR3. TCRdb called the multiplex PCR reads again in MiXCR, with one record for every CDR3 protein. The sample carries about 92,000 distinct CDR3 sequences, just over 50% recorded once. The material sequenced was blood. The receptors stem from a woman in her forties with Graves' hyperthyroidism.

The chain carries TRBV19 and TRBJ1-1, with D possibly TRBD1 on 5 matching bases. Trimming pared 6 bases from V and 3 bases from J, leaving 14 bases between. The CDR3 has 14 residues. Per the germline V gene, CDR1 is LNHDA and CDR2 is SQIVND (reference sequence). The CDR3 sequence is CASRRQHGDTEAFF. CDR3 DNA sequence: TGTGCCAGTAGGAGACAGCATGGGGACACTGAAGCTTTCTTT.

V gene TRBV25-1 combines with J gene TRBJ1-1; no firm D call. The CDR3 is 13 amino acids. The V and J ends lost 8 bases and 7 bases respectively, with 17 bases between them. Germline V lookup: CDR1 MGHDK, CDR2 SYGVNS. The CDR3, as DNA: TGTGCCAGCCAAGATCCGGGGTCCCATGAAGCTTTCTTT. This sequence encodes CASQDPGSHEAFF.